This T cell receptor beta chain was documented in a study of T cell changes during pregnancy in multiple sclerosis. The CDR3 length is 16 residues. V shed 1 base and J 0 bases; nucleotides not matched to a gene: 0. CDR1 and CDR2 (germline): PRHDT, FYEKMQ (reference sequence). The data were produced by immunoSEQ multiplex PCR, yet TCRdb's version contains in-frame clones alone and is incomplete. The table has 20,000 to 25,000 clones, approximately 84% seen once. Specimen: CD8+ T cells from peripheral blood mononuclear cells, collected after pregnancy. This clonotype originated in a female donor with multiple sclerosis, enrolled in a pregnancy study. The V and J genes are TRBV13 and TRBJ2-1; 10 nucleotides align to TRBD2. This CDR3 is CASSLVAGGSYNEQFF. The CDR3 DNA reads as TGTGCCAGCAGCTTAGTAGCGGGAGGCTCCTACAATGAGCAGTTCTTC.